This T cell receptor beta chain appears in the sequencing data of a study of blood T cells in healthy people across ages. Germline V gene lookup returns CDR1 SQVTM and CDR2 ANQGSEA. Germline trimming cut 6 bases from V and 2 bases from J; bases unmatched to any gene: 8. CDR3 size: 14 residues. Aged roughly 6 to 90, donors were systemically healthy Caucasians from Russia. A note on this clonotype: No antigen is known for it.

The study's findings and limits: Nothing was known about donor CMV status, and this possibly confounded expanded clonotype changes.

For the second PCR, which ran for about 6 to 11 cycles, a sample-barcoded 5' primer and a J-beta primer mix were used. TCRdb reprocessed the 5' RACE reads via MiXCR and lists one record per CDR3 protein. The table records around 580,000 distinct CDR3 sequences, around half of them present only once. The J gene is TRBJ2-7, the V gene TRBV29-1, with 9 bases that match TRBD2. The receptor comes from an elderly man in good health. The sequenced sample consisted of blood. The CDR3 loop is CSVSRASGAYEQYF. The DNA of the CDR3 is TGCAGCGTCTCCCGGGCTAGCGGGGCCTACGAGCAGTACTTC.